The clone carrying this T cell receptor (beta chain) is medium-sized by share. What it binds is not known. This sample was included in a study of glioma-infiltrating T cells. Broader study findings: CDR3 overlap between tissue and blood was very small. Above-expected tissue-blood divergence occurred in all gliomas, most in low-grade ones.

Amplification of TCR alpha and beta CDR3 regions from RNA used iRepertoire nested multiplex PCR. Tissue mRNA or PBMC total RNA, about 95-450 ng, went into one-step reverse transcription and amplification. TCRdb reprocessed the multiplex PCR reads via MiXCR and lists one record per CDR3 protein. The sample lists about 89,000 distinct CDR3 sequences; approximately 22% were seen once. The clonotype originates from a human donor with low-grade glioma or glioblastoma, undergoing nonglioma brain surgery, or in good health (not recorded which). Sequencing was carried out using glioma tissue, nonneoplastic brain tissue, or PBMCs (not recorded which).

The CDR3 coding sequence is TGTGCCACCCAGTTTATGATGGGAACAGATACGCAGTATTTT. It is translated as CATQFMMGTDTQYF. This chain joins TRBV28 and TRBJ2-3; no definite D call. Trimming left V 10 bases short and J 3 bases short, with 17 bases between. CDR3 size: 14 residues. Per the germline V gene, CDR1 is MDHEN and CDR2 is SYDVKM.